What follows are 29 T cell receptor beta chains derived from one specimen sequenced in a study of spatial heterogeneity in lung cancer. Each CDR3 protein gets one entry after TCRdb re-called the 5' RACE reads with MiXCR. The data hold 550 to 750 distinct CDR3 sequences, with around 80% observed a single time. Broader study findings: Counts of expanded alpha and beta TCRs within tumors tracked the tumor nonsynonymous mutation count.

No antigen is known for these receptors. Time point given: sample taken at primary tumor resection. Sequences were derived from lung tumor tissue, sampled at surgery. The receptors come from a female donor with early-stage non-small cell lung cancer.

On this clonotype: As an off-target read in a library built for alpha chains, this beta chain has a frequency of little significance. This CDR3 is CASSVGIQDTEAFF. In nucleotides, the CDR3 is TGTGCCAGCAGCGTAGGGATACAGGACACTGAAGCTTTCTTT. The rearrangement links TRBV9 to TRBJ1-1, with a tentative D call TRBD1 (5 bases). V dropped 0 bases and J dropped 3 bases, with 9 bases sitting between them. CDR3 length equals 14 residues. In germline, CDR1 is SGDLS, CDR2 YYNGEE.

A remark on this clonotype: This beta chain is a stray read from a library made for alpha chains; its abundance is not meaningful. The V gene is TRBV18, the J gene TRBJ1-4; no clear D gene. V was shortened by 2 bases and J by 8 bases, with 9 bases between the two germline ends. The germline CDR1 and CDR2 sequences are KGHSH and LQKENI. This CDR3 has 13 amino acids. The CDR3 spells CASSPGQEEKLFF. The CDR3 DNA is TGTGCCAGCTCACCAGGGCAAGAGGAAAAACTGTTTTTT.

A word on this clonotype: Because this beta chain is a stray read in a library intended to capture alpha chains, its abundance should not be given much weight. The V and J genes are TRBV20-1 and TRBJ2-2; D is unclear. Germline V gene lookup returns CDR1 DFQATT and CDR2 SNEGSKA (reference sequence). Trimming shortened V by 1 base and J by 5 bases, and 5 bases separated the two germline ends. CDR3 size: 12 residues. As DNA, the CDR3 is TGCAGTGCTAGAGGTCAAACCGGGGAGCTGTTTTTT. Translation: CSARGQTGELFF.

Details on this clonotype: This beta chain is a stray read from a library made for alpha chains; its abundance is not meaningful. The rearrangement uses TRBV20-1 and TRBJ2-3; unclear D gene. Trimming cost V 0 bases and J 4 bases, with 11 bases left between them. Germline-derived CDR1 and CDR2 are DFQATT and SNEGSKA (reference sequence). The CDR3 consists of 14 residues. The CDR3 coding sequence is TGCAGTGCTAGAGATCCGTATCGGCCAGATACGCAGTATTTT. This sequence encodes CSARDPYRPDTQYF.

A note on this clonotype: For a library built for alpha chains, this beta chain is a stray read; little rests on its size. The chain is built from TRBV29-1 and TRBJ2-1; 11 bases align to TRBD2. J lost 1 base, V lost 3 bases, and 2 bases had no gene match. Germline V CDR1 and CDR2: SQVTM, ANQGSEA. CDR3 length equals 15 residues. The CDR3 sequence is CSVDSSGRSYNEQFF. The CDR3 coding sequence is TGCAGCGTTGATTCTAGCGGGAGGTCCTACAATGAGCAGTTCTTC.

Concerning this clonotype itself: This beta chain is off target for a library built for alpha chains, so its abundance means little. The V and J genes are TRBV19 and TRBJ2-5, with TRBD2 matching 14 bases. The length of the CDR3 is 16 residues. V lost 6 bases to trimming and J lost 4 bases; unmatched junction nucleotides: 7. The V gene's germline CDR1 is LNHDA and CDR2 SQIVND (reference sequence). Here the CDR3 reads CASSPGTSGSLETQYF. The CDR3, as DNA: TGTGCCAGTAGCCCTGGGACTAGCGGGAGTTTAGAGACCCAGTACTTC.

Concerning this clonotype: This beta chain is an off-target read within a library intended for alpha chains, so its frequency means little. V is TRBV7-2 and J is TRBJ2-1, with D hard to call. CDR3 length equals 12 residues. V lost 4 bases, J lost 15 bases, and 16 bases lay in between. Germline V gene lookup returns CDR1 SGHTA and CDR2 FQGNSA. CDR3 nucleotides: TGTGCCAGCAGCTCCTTAGCTTCGGAGTTGTTCTTC. Translated: CASSSLASELFF. Full variable domain (rest looked up from reference TRBV7-2 and TRBJ2-1): GAGVSQSPSNKVTEKGKDVELRCDPISGHTALYWYRQSLGQGLEFLIYFQGNSAPDKSGLPSDRFSAERTGGSVSTLTIQRTQQEDSAVYLCASSSLASELFFGPGTRLTVL.

This clonotype has a handful of counts. In a library made to pick up alpha chains, this beta chain is a stray read with a size that means little. V usage is TRBV20-1 and J usage is TRBJ2-7; 9 bases agree with TRBD1. Germline CDR1 DFQATT, CDR2 SNEGSKA (reference sequence). This CDR3 spans 13 amino acids. Trimming cost V 4 bases and J 4 bases; bases outside gene matches: 5. The CDR3 DNA is TGCAGTGCTATGGGACAGGGACAATACGAGCAGTACTTC. As protein: CSAMGQGQYEQYF.

With regard to this clonotype: This beta chain is an unintended read in a library built for alpha chains; its size means little. The chain combines TRBV20-1 with TRBJ2-1; D is perhaps TRBD2 (5 bases). In germline, CDR1 is DFQATT, CDR2 SNEGSKA (reference sequence). The V end was cut by 3 bases, the J end by 0 bases, with 15 bases between. There are 16 residues in the CDR3. The CDR3 nucleotides read TGCAGTGCTAGCCCTTCGCGGAGGAACTCCTACAATGAGCAGTTCTTC. Residues: CSASPSRRNSYNEQFF.

This clonotype was detected a few times. Because the library targeted alpha chains, this beta chain is an off-target read whose size means little. This chain joins TRBV7-9 and TRBJ2-2, with 13 bases lining up with TRBD2. The CDR3 consists of 17 residues. Germline V gene sequence: CDR1 SEHNR, CDR2 FQNEAQ (reference sequence). Germline trimming cut 4 bases from V and 7 bases from J; bases unmatched to any gene: 9. The CDR3 DNA follows: TGTGCCAGCAGCTCCCCACTAGCGGGAGGGCTAGGCGGGGAGCTGTTTTTT. Translating gives CASSSPLAGGLGGELFF.

Concerning this clonotype itself: Because this beta chain is a stray read in a library intended to capture alpha chains, its abundance should not be given much weight. CDR3 sequence (DNA): TGTGCCACAGGAGGCGGACAGGGGGTAGAGACCCAGTACTTC. It specifies CATGGGQGVETQYF. The J gene is TRBJ2-5, the V gene TRBV24-1; 10 positions match TRBD1. With 10 bases clipped from V and 4 bases from J, the junction kept 8 bases outside the gene matches. Per the germline V gene, CDR1 is KGHDR and CDR2 is SFDVKD. The CDR3 consists of 14 residues.

Worth noting for this clonotype: This beta chain is a stray sequence in a library constructed for alpha chains; its clone size is not meaningful. This rearrangement joins TRBV20-1 to TRBJ2-3, with D possibly matching TRBD2 (6 bases). The CDR3 has 12 amino acids. Germline V gene sequence: CDR1 DFQATT, CDR2 SNEGSKA (reference sequence). The V gene lost 6 bases and the J gene lost 4 bases, with 11 bases spanning the gap. The CDR3 reads CSAGRGPDTQYF. The CDR3, as DNA: TGCAGTGCAGGGCGGGGCCCAGATACGCAGTATTTT.

For this clonotype: The library was prepared for alpha chains; this beta chain is a stray read, so its frequency means little. The chain is built from TRBV2 and TRBJ2-2; 8 positions agree with TRBD2. V lost 8 bases and J lost 6; bases outside the gene matches: 11. CDR1 and CDR2 (germline): SNHLY, FYNNEI. The CDR3 extends over 15 amino acids. The CDR3 sequence: CASGSGSVSSGELFF. Written as DNA, the CDR3 is TGTGCCAGCGGCAGCGGGAGTGTATCTTCCGGGGAGCTGTTTTTT.

As for this clonotype: A library prepared for alpha chains yielded this beta chain as an off-target read; its size is of little meaning. The J gene is TRBJ2-3, the V gene TRBV29-1, with 7 bases that match TRBD2. The CDR3 extends over 15 amino acids. V was pared by 5 bases and J by 1 base, with 9 bases of the junction left unmatched. Germline V gives CDR1 SQVTM, CDR2 ANQGSEA. CDR3 in amino acids: CSVTRRESGTDTQYF. The CDR3 DNA is TGCAGCGTTACTCGGCGGGAGAGTGGCACAGATACGCAGTATTTT.

A few counts support this clonotype. The library was designed around alpha chains, so this beta chain is a stray read whose abundance carries little weight. This chain joins TRBV30 and TRBJ2-7; possible D gene TRBD2, 6 bases. Germline V CDR1 and CDR2: GTSNPN, SVGIG (reference sequence). This CDR3 contains 15 residues. V lost 0 bases and J lost 4, with 16 bases in between. The CDR3 loop is CAWSVGTPNVYEQYF. In DNA, the CDR3 is TGTGCCTGGAGTGTGGGGACTCCTAACGTTTACGAGCAGTACTTC.

Notes on this clonotype: This beta chain came through as a stray read in a library set up for alpha chains, and its size says little. The J gene is TRBJ2-4, the V gene TRBV9, with D tentatively TRBD1 or TRBD2 (5 bases each). The CDR3 length is 14 residues. V lost 0 bases and J 2 bases, leaving 6 bases between the germline ends. Germline V gene sequence: CDR1 SGDLS, CDR2 YYNGEE. CDR3 loop: CASSVGGSKNIQYF. CDR3 DNA: TGTGCCAGCAGCGTAGGGGGGTCCAAAAACATTCAGTACTTC.

In regard to this clonotype: The library was designed around alpha chains, so this beta chain is a stray read whose abundance carries little weight. This chain joins TRBV6-4 and TRBJ2-3; D gene unclear. CDR1 MRHNA and CDR2 SNTAGT come from the germline V gene. Trimming left V 2 bases short and J 0 bases short, with 12 bases between. This CDR3 contains 16 residues. As DNA, the CDR3 is TGTGCCAGCAGTGACACGGAGCTGGGAAGCACAGATACGCAGTATTTT. Residues: CASSDTELGSTDTQYF.

On this clonotype: Within a library made for alpha chains, this beta chain is off target, and its count is uninformative. The chain combines TRBV7-2 with TRBJ1-5, with D tentatively TRBD1 (6 bases). Germline V gene sequence: CDR1 SGHTA, CDR2 FQGNSA. The V end was cut by 8 bases, the J end by 1 base, with 15 bases between. The CDR3 runs to 15 residues. This CDR3 is CASGQQGGSNQPQHF. The CDR3, as DNA: TGTGCCAGCGGACAACAGGGCGGGAGCAATCAGCCCCAGCATTTT.

Points on this clonotype: A library prepared for alpha chains yielded this beta chain as an off-target read; its size is of little meaning. This chain connects TRBV20-1 to TRBJ2-2; 7 bases match TRBD1. Germline trimming cut 5 bases from V and 7 bases from J; bases unmatched to any gene: 7. The germline V gene has CDR1 DFQATT and CDR2 SNEGSKA (reference sequence). The CDR3 contains 13 residues. The CDR3 is CSAVGTAHGELFF. The CDR3 DNA reads as TGCAGTGCTGTCGGGACAGCGCACGGGGAGCTGTTTTTT.

This clonotype has only one observation. This beta chain turned up in a library designed for alpha chains; as an off-target read, its abundance says little. The gene calls are TRBV27 and TRBJ1-3; D remains ambiguous. V lost 4 bases to trimming and J lost 4 bases, with 17 bases between them. The CDR3 is 16 residues long. CDR1 is MNHEY and CDR2 is SMNVEV in the germline V gene (reference sequence). This CDR3 reads CASSSRTPREGNTIYF. In DNA, the CDR3 is TGTGCCAGCAGTTCACGTACCCCTAGGGAAGGAAACACCATATATTTT.

Notes on this clonotype: The library was designed around alpha chains, so this beta chain is a stray read whose abundance carries little weight. The chain joins TRBV29-1 to TRBJ1-1, with D tentatively TRBD1 (6 bases). CDR3 size: 13 residues. Germline-derived CDR1 and CDR2 are SQVTM and ANQGSEA. Trimming cost V 4 bases and J 3 bases, with 12 bases left between them. The CDR3 bases are TGCAGCGTTGGCACAGGGACCGACACTGAAGCTTTCTTT. This translates into CSVGTGTDTEAFF.

As concerns this clonotype: This beta chain was picked up by a library intended for alpha chains and is off target, so its count carries little meaning. The chain joins TRBV24-1 to TRBJ2-1; TRBD2 matches at 11 bases. V trimming: 10 bases; J trimming: 1 base; junction bases outside the gene matches: 5. This CDR3 has 15 residues. In germline, CDR1 is KGHDR, CDR2 SFDVKD. The CDR3 DNA reads TGTGCCACTTCGACTAGCGGGATTTCCTACAATGAGCAGTTCTTC. Amino acid sequence: CATSTSGISYNEQFF.

As concerns this clonotype: With the library built for alpha chains, this beta chain is off target and its frequency is not meaningful. The chain couples TRBV7-9 to TRBJ2-2; D remains ambiguous. This CDR3 contains 13 residues. CDR1 and CDR2 from the germline V gene are SEHNR and FQNEAQ (reference sequence). V was pared by 8 bases and J by 6 bases, with 13 bases between. CDR3 amino acids: CASETAGSGELFF. CDR3 DNA: TGTGCCAGCGAAACGGCTGGCTCCGGGGAGCTGTTTTTT. The full variable domain, in which reference TRBV7-9 and TRBJ2-2 provide the parts outside the CDR3, is DTGVSQNPRHKITKRGQNVTFRCDPISEHNRLYWYRQTLGQGPEFLTYFQNEAQLEKSRLLSDRFSAERPKGSFSTLEIQRTEQGDSAMYLCASETAGSGELFFGEGSRLTVL.

About this clonotype itself: This beta chain represents an off-target read in a library built for alpha chains; its size is of limited meaning. This rearrangement joins TRBV29-1 to TRBJ1-1, with 10 bases identical to TRBD1. The CDR3 runs to 11 residues. CDR1 is SQVTM, CDR2 ANQGSEA, per germline. V lost 8 bases, J lost 7 bases, and 4 bases stayed unmatched. CDR3 residues: CSLTGGSEAFF. CDR3 sequence (DNA): TGCAGCCTGACAGGGGGCAGTGAAGCTTTCTTT.

With respect to this clonotype: A library prepared for alpha chains yielded this beta chain as an off-target read; its size is of little meaning. The chain has TRBV27 and TRBJ2-7; D unresolved. The CDR3 consists of 12 residues. CDR1 and CDR2 (germline): MNHEY, SMNVEV (reference sequence). Trimming left V 8 bases short and J 7 bases short, with 15 bases between. The CDR3 DNA reads TGTGCCAGCGGATTTAGTGGTCGAGAGCAGTACTTC. Protein product: CASGFSGREQYF.

About this clonotype: Within a library made for alpha chains, this beta chain is off target, and its count is uninformative. The chain is built from TRBV30 and TRBJ1-2, with 9 bases lining up with TRBD1. The junction had 13 bases not matched to a gene; V was cut back by 5 bases and J by 6 bases. This CDR3 has 15 residues. Germline CDR1 and CDR2: GTSNPN and SVGIG (reference sequence). The CDR3 here is CAWRQSTGGGDGYTF. The CDR3 nucleotides are TGTGCCTGGCGTCAGTCCACAGGGGGCGGCGATGGCTACACCTTC.

Remarks on this clonotype: In a library made to pick up alpha chains, this beta chain is a stray read with a size that means little. The chain joins TRBV10-3 to TRBJ2-7; D remains unclear. This CDR3 region has 12 residues. Germline assignment: CDR1 ENHRY and CDR2 SYGVKD. V was cut by 6 bases and J by 0 bases, with 6 bases left in between. The CDR3 here is CAISTFSYEQYF. The DNA of the CDR3 is TGTGCCATCAGCACTTTCTCCTACGAGCAGTACTTC.

Remarks on this clonotype: This beta chain lies outside the target of a library built for alpha chains; its clone size means little. This sequence joins TRBV3-1 and TRBJ1-1; tentatively, D is TRBD1 (5 bases). The ends were cut back, 6 bases at V and 6 bases at J, with 14 bases in the middle. This CDR3 is built from 13 residues. Per the germline V gene, CDR1 is LGHDT and CDR2 is YNNKEL (reference sequence). The CDR3 nucleotides read TGTGCCAGCAGTGATAGGGAGGGGCCTGAAGCTTTCTTT. Protein sequence: CASSDREGPEAFF.

Concerning this clonotype: This beta chain slipped into a library made for alpha chains as a stray read, so its size is not meaningful. The V and J genes are TRBV10-3 and TRBJ2-5, with 8 nucleotides matching TRBD2. Germline loops: CDR1 ENHRY, CDR2 SYGVKD. The CDR3 is made up of 13 amino acids. V trimming: 7 bases; J trimming: 1 base; junction bases outside the gene matches: 2. The CDR3 coding sequence is TGTGCCATCATGCGGGGGGCCCAAGAGACCCAGTACTTC. It specifies CAIMRGAQETQYF.